This TCR beta chain stems from a study of T cell changes during pregnancy in multiple sclerosis. The CDR3 contains 14 residues. Germline V CDR1 and CDR2: SEHNR, FQNEAQ (reference sequence). V gave up 3 bases and J gave up 2 bases; unmatched junction bases: 3. Sequenced by immunoSEQ multiplex PCR; TCRdb stores in-frame clones only, minus some. The table lists approximately 61,000 clones, 88% of them singletons. The material sequenced was peripheral blood, taken in the first trimester of pregnancy. The TCR originated in a female donor with multiple sclerosis, enrolled in a pregnancy study. The rearrangement uses TRBV7-9 and TRBJ2-5; 7 nucleotides line up with TRBD2. This CDR3 reads CASSLASGQETQYF. The CDR3 region has the DNA TGTGCCAGCAGCTTGGCTAGCGGTCAAGAGACCCAGTACTTC.